This entry is about one T cell receptor (beta chain). The germline V and J ends were trimmed by 10 bases and 4 bases, with 14 bases remaining between them. The CDR3 spans 13 residues. TCRdb's table, derived via immunoSEQ multiplex PCR, lists solely in-frame clones and lacks some. This sample carries approximately 53,000 clones, 80% to 95% of them seen once, and the ten largest clones take roughly 0.9%. This sample is drawn from a study of control samples from healthy donors and cancer patients. The TCR comes from a man aged 25 to 40 with colorectal cancer. The rearrangement uses TRBV12-3 or TRBV12-4 and TRBJ1-3; no definite D call. The sequenced material came from PBMCs. CDR3 in amino acids: CAMLRRRGNTIYF. CDR3 nucleotides: TGTGCCATGCTGAGGAGGAGGGGAAACACCATATATTTT.